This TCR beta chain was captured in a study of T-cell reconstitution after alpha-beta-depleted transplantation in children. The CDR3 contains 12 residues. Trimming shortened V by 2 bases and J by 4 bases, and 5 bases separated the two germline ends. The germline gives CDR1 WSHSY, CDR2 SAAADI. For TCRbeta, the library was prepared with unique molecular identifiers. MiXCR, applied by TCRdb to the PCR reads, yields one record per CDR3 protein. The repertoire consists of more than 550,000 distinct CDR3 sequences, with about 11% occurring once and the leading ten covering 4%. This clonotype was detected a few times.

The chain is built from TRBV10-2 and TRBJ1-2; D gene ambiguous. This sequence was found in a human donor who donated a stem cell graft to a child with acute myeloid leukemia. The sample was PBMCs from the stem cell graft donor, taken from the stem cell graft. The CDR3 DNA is TGCGCCAGCAGTGAGGGTACCTATGGCTACACCTTC. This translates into CASSEGTYGYTF.